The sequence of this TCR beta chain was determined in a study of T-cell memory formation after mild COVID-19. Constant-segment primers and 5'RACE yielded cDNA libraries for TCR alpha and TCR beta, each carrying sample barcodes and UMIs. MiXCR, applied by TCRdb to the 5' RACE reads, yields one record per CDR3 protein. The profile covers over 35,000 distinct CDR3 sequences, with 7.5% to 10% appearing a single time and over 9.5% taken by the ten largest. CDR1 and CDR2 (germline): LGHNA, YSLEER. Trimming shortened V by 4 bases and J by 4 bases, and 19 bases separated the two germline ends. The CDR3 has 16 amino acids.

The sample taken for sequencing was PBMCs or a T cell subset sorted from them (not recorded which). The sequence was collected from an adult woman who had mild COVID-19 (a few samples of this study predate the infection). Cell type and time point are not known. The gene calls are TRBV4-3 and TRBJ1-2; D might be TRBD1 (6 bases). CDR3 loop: CASSRGGGGDFYGYTF. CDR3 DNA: TGCGCCAGCAGCCGAGGTGGAGGGGGGGACTTCTATGGCTACACCTTC.